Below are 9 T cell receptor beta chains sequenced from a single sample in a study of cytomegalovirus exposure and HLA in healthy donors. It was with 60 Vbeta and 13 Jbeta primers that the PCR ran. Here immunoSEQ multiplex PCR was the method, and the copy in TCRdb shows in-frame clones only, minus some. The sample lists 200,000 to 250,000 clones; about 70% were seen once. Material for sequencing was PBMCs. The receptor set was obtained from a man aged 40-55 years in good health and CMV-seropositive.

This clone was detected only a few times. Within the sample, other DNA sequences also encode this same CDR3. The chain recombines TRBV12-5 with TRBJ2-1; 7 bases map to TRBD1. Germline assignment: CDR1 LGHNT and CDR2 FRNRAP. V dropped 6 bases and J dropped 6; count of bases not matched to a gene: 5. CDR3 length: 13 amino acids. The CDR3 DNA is TGTGCTAGTGGCCAGGGACAGCGCAATGAGCAGTTCTTC. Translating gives CASGQGQRNEQFF. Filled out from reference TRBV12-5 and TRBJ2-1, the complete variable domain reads DARVTQTPRHKVTEMGQEVTMRCQPILGHNTVFWYRQTMMQGLELLAYFRNRAPLDDSGMPKDRFSAEMPDATLATLKIQPSEPRDSAVYFCASGQGQRNEQFFGPGTRLTVL.

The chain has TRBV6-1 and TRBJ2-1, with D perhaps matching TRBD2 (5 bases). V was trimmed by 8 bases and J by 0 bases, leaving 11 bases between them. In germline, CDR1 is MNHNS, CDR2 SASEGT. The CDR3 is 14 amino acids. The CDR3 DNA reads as TGTGCCAGCTGCGAAGGGAGCTCCTACAATGAGCAGTTCTTC. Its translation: CASCEGSSYNEQFF.

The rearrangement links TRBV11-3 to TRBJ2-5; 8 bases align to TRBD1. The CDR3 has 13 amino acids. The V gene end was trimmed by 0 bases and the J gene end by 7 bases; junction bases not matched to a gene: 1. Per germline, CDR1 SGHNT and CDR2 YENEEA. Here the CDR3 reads CASSLDRGLTQYF. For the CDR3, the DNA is TGTGCCAGCAGCTTAGACAGGGGGCTGACCCAGTACTTC.

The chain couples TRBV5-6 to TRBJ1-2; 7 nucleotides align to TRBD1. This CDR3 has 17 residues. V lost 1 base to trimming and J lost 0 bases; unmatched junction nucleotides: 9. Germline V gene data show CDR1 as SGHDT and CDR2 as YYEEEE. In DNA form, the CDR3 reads TGTGCCAGCAGCTTGCCCGGGACAGTTACTACTAACTATGGCTACACCTTC. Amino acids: CASSLPGTVTTNYGYTF.

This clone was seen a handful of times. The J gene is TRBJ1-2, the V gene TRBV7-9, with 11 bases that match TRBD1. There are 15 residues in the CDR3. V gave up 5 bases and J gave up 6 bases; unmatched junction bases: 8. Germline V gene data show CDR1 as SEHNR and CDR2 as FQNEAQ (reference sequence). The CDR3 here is CASSSTRTGGHGYTF. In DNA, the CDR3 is TGTGCCAGCAGCAGCACACGGACAGGGGGCCATGGCTACACCTTC.

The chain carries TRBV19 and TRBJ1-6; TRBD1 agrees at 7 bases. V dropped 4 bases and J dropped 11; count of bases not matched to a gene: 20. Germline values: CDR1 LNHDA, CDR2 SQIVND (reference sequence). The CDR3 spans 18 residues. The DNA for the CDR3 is TGTGCCAGTAGTACACATTTTCTGAAGACAGGGTTGGCGACACCCCTCCACTTT. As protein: CASSTHFLKTGLATPLHF.

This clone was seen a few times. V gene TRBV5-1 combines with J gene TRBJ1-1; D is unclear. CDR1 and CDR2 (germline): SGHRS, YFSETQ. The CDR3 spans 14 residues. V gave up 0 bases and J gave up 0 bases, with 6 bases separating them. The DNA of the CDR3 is TGCGCCAGCAGCTTGGATCCTCTGAACACTGAAGCTTTCTTT. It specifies CASSLDPLNTEAFF.

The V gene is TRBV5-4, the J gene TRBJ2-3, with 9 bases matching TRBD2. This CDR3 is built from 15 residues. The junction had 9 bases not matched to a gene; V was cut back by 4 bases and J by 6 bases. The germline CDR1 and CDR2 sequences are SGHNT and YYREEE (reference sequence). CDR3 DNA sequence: TGTGCCAGCAGCCCCCCGGGGACTAGCAGCGATACGCAGTATTTT. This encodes CASSPPGTSSDTQYF.

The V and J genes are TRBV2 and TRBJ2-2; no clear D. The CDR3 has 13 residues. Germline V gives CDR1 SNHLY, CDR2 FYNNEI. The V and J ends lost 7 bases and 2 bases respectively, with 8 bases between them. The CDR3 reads CASTVTNTGELFF. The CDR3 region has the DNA TGTGCCAGCACGGTGACTAACACCGGGGAGCTGTTTTTT.